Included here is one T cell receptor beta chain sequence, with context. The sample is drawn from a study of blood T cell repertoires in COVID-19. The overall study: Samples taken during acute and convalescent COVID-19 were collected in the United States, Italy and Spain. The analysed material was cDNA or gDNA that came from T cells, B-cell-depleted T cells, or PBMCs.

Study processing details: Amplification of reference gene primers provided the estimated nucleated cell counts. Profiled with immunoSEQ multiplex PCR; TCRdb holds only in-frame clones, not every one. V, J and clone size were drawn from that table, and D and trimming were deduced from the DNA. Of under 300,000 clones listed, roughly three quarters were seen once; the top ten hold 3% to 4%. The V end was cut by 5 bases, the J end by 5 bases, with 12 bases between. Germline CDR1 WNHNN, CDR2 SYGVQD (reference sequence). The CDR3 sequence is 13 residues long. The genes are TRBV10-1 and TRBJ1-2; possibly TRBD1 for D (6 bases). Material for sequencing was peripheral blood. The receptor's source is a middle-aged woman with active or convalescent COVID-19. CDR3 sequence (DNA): TGCGCCAGCAGTCAACAGGGTAGTTATGGCTACACCTTC. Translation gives CASSQQGSYGYTF.